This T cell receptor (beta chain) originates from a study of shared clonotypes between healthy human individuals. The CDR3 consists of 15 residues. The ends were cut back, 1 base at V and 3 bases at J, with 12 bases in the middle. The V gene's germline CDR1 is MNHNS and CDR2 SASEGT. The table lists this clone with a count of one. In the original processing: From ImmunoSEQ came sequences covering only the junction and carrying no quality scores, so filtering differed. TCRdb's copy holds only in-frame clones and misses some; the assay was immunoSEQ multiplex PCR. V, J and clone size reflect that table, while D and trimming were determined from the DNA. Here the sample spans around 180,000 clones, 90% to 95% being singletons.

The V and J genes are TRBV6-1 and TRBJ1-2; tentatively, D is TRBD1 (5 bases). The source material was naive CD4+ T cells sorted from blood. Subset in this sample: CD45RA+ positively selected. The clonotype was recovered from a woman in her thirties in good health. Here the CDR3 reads CASSEVQGRDYGYTF. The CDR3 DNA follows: TGTGCCAGCAGTGAAGTCCAGGGACGGGACTATGGCTACACCTTC.